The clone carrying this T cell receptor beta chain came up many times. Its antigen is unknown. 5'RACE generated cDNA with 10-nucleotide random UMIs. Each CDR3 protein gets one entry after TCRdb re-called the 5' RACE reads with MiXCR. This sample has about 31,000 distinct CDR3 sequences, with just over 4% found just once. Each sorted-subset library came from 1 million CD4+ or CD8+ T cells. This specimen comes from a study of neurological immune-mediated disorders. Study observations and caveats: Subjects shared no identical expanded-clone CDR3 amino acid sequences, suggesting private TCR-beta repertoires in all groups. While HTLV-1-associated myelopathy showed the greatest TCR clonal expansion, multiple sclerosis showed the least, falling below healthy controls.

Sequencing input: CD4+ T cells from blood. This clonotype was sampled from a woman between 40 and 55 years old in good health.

CDR3 nucleotide sequence: TGTGCCAGCAGCTTAGCGACGCGGGAGGCGCAGTATTTT. This sequence encodes CASSLATREAQYF. The chain recombines TRBV7-2 with TRBJ2-3; 8 nucleotides agree with TRBD2. The ends lost 0 bases at V and 10 bases at J; junction bases unmatched: 3. This CDR3 comprises 13 residues. Germline CDR1 is SGHTA and CDR2 is FQGNSA.